This TCR beta chain was sequenced for a study of blood T cell repertoires in COVID-19. About the research overall: PBMCs, B-cell-depleted T cells, or T cells were the source of the cDNA or gDNA that made up the material.

Generated by immunoSEQ multiplex PCR, the TCRdb table keeps only in-frame clones and is missing some. The sample has 12,000 to 15,000 clones; about 91% are singletons. The TCR comes from a human donor in a cohort sampled during active COVID-19. What was sequenced was peripheral blood.

The CDR3 reads CASSLRQTGLKLFF. In DNA form, the CDR3 reads TGTGCCAGCAGCCTCCGACAGACAGGGCTGAAACTGTTTTTT. V is TRBV3-1 (or the pseudogene TRBV3-2) and J is TRBJ1-4; 7 positions match TRBD1. The CDR3 is made up of 14 amino acids. Germline CDR1 LGHDT, CDR2 YNNKEL (reference sequence). The trim removed 4 bases at V and 11 bases at J, leaving 10 bases unmatched.